This TCR beta chain was sequenced in a study of blood T cells in healthy people across ages. Trimming removed 3 bases from V and 8 bases from J; junction bases left unmatched: 11. Germline assignment: CDR1 MNHEY and CDR2 SVGEGT. CDR3 length: 17 amino acids. Alongside a J-beta primer mix, a sample-barcoded 5' primer served in a second PCR lasting roughly 7 to 12 cycles. Via MiXCR, TCRdb re-called the 5' RACE reads, giving one row per CDR3 protein. The sample contains approximately 800,000 distinct CDR3 sequences, 30% to 45% of which appear only once. This clonotype showed up just a few times. Caucasian individuals from Russia who were healthy and aged about 6 to 90 acted as donors.

Specimen: blood. The genes are TRBV6-2 or TRBV6-3 and TRBJ2-1; 12 bases are a match to TRBD2. The receptor's source is a man aged 18-30 years in good health. In nucleotides, the CDR3 is TGTGCCAGCAGTTATTTGGCCACTAGCGGGGGGTGGGATGAGCAGTTCTTC. Translation gives CASSYLATSGGWDEQFF.